The rows below give T cell receptor beta chains drawn from one sample of a study of T cell repertoires in cytomegalovirus infection. These receptors have no identified antigens. MiXCR, run by TCRdb on the reads, gives a single entry per CDR3 protein. In the table there are roughly 90,000 distinct CDR3 sequences, roughly 25% of which are singletons. The input for sequencing was CD8+ T cells from cultured PBMCs, taken from culture after CMV antigen stimulation. The source is a human donor in good health (CMV status not recorded). Some clones in this sample may be carry-over from other donors' samples. CDR3s include the opening cysteine and the closing phenylalanine or tryptophan. D genes are given only for firm matches. Clone sizes are given selectively: once, few, many, or a class where the clone is expanded.

abundance | j_gene | d_gene | v_gene | CDR3nt | CDR3aa
. | TRBJ1-1 | . | TRBV7-6 | TGTGCCAGCAGCTCGTTAGACACCACTAACACTGAAGCTTTCTTT | CASSSLDTTNTEAFF
. | TRBJ1-4 | . | TRBV5-4 | TGTGCCAGCAGCTCCGGGACGGTAGATGAAAAACTGTTTTTT | CASSSGTVDEKLFF
few | TRBJ2-1 | TRBD2 | TRBV6-6 | TGTGCCAGCAGTTCCCCAGCGGGATCCTACAATGAGCAGTTCTTC | CASSSPAGSYNEQFF
once | TRBJ1-1 | . | TRBV6-5 | TGTGCCAGCAGTTACGGGGTGGGGACCACTGAAGCTTTCTTT | CASSYGVGTTEAFF
few | TRBJ1-1 | . | TRBV6-2/TRBV6-3 | TGTGCCAGCAGTTACCAGACCCCTTCGCCGGCTTTCTTT | CASSYQTPSPAFF
few | TRBJ2-1 | . | TRBV10-1 | TGCGCCAGCAGTGATGGACCCAACAATGAGCAGTTCTTC | CASSDGPNNEQFF
many | TRBJ1-1 | . | TRBV27 | TGTGCCAGCAGTTTTGCGTCGACAGCCGTGAACACTGAAGCTTTCTTT | CASSFASTAVNTEAFF
. | TRBJ2-5 | TRBD2 | TRBV11-2 | TGTGCCAGCAGCTCCGGACTAGCGGGAGTGTTAGAGACCCAGTACTTC | CASSSGLAGVLETQYF
many | TRBJ2-7 | . | TRBV6-2/TRBV6-3 | TGTGCCAGCGAGGACCCCAGAGTCCTACCCTACGAGCAGTACTTC | CASEDPRVLPYEQYF
. | TRBJ2-4 | . | TRBV9 | TGTGCCAGCAGCGTACGGGATTCGAACATTCAGTACTTC | CASSVRDSNIQYF
few | TRBJ2-7 | TRBD1 | TRBV19 | TGTGCCAGTAGTATAGAAGGGACAGCGGCCAAATACGAGCAGTACTTC | CASSIEGTAAKYEQYF
many | TRBJ2-3 | . | TRBV7-6 | TGTGCCAGCGGGAGCTCTGCGGTAGCAGATACGCAGTATTTT | CASGSSAVADTQYF
. | TRBJ2-1 | . | TRBV24-1 | TGTGCCACCAGTGACAGGGGGGCCTACAATGAGCAGTTCTTC | CATSDRGAYNEQFF
medium-sized | TRBJ2-7 | TRBD2 | TRBV4-1 | TGCGCCAGCAGCCAAGATCAACTAGCGGGAGCCTACGAGCAGTACTTC | CASSQDQLAGAYEQYF
many | TRBJ2-2 | . | TRBV7-6 | TGTGCCAGCAGCTTTGTGGCTAACACCGGGGAGCTGTTTTTT | CASSFVANTGELFF
. | TRBJ2-1 | TRBD2 | TRBV19 | TGTGCCAGTAGTATTTTTGCGGGAGGGAGTGAGCAGTTCTTC | CASSIFAGGSEQFF
. | TRBJ2-1 | TRBD2 | TRBV20-1 | TGCAGTGCTAGAAAAGCGGGAAGCTCCTACAATGAGCAGTTCTTC | CSARKAGSSYNEQFF
many | TRBJ2-2 | . | TRBV7-8 | TGTGCCAGCAGCCTTACAGGGAACACCGGGGAGCTGTTTTTT | CASSLTGNTGELFF
. | TRBJ2-7 | TRBD1 | TRBV4-3 | TGCGCCAGCAGCCAAGATCGCGGGACAGGGCTTGGGTCCTACGAGCAGTACTTC | CASSQDRGTGLGSYEQYF
many | TRBJ2-5 | TRBD1 | TRBV7-2 | TGTGCCAGCAGCTCCGACCGACAGGGGGCTGGGGAGACCCAGTACTTC | CASSSDRQGAGETQYF
. | TRBJ2-7 | . | TRBV20-1 | TGCAGTGCTAGGAGCGGAAGCTCCTACGAGCAGTACTTC | CSARSGSSYEQYF
many | TRBJ1-3 | TRBD1 | TRBV20-1 | TGCAGTGTTTATACAGGGGTCTCTGGAAACACCATATATTTT | CSVYTGVSGNTIYF
once | TRBJ1-1 | . | TRBV14 | TGTGCCAGCAGCCTCATGGAGAACACTGAAGCTTTCTTT | CASSLMENTEAFF
. | TRBJ1-2 | . | TRBV6-6 | TGTGCCAGAGGGGGACCTACGTATGGCTACACCTTC | CARGGPTYGYTF
few | TRBJ2-4 | TRBD1 | TRBV27 | TGTGCCAGCAGTCCACAAACCCGGGACAGGGGGCCAAAAAACATTCAGTACTTC | CASSPQTRDRGPKNIQYF
many | TRBJ2-3 | . | TRBV6-6 | TGTGCCAGCAGTGCCCTGTTGCAAATTTTGCCAGATACGCAGTATTTT | CASSALLQILPDTQYF
few | TRBJ2-3 | . | TRBV7-9 | TGTGCCAGCAGCCCTACCAGTTCAGATACGCAGTATTTT | CASSPTSSDTQYF
. | TRBJ2-2 | . | TRBV12-3/TRBV12-4 | TGTGCCAGCAACGTACCGGGGAGGAGCACCGGGGAGCTGTTTTTT | CASNVPGRSTGELFF